A few counts support the clone carrying this T cell receptor (beta chain). The entry originates in a study of early T cells in non-severe SARS-CoV-2 infection. CDR3 length: 12 residues. V shed 6 bases and J shed 7 bases, with 12 bases lying between them. Per the germline V gene, CDR1 is MNHEY and CDR2 is SVGAGI. TCRdb called the 5' RACE reads again in MiXCR, with one record for every CDR3 protein. This table holds 70,000 to 95,000 distinct CDR3 sequences, around 15% found once. This clonotype originated in an adult who was a healthcare worker with PCR-confirmed SARS-CoV-2 infection or an uninfected control (not recorded which). Input material: whole blood. The V call is TRBV6-5, the J call TRBJ1-2; a possible D gene is TRBD1 (6 bases). The CDR3 DNA reads TGTGCCAGCAGCCGCAGGGGACTTGGCTACACCTTC. Translation: CASSRRGLGYTF.